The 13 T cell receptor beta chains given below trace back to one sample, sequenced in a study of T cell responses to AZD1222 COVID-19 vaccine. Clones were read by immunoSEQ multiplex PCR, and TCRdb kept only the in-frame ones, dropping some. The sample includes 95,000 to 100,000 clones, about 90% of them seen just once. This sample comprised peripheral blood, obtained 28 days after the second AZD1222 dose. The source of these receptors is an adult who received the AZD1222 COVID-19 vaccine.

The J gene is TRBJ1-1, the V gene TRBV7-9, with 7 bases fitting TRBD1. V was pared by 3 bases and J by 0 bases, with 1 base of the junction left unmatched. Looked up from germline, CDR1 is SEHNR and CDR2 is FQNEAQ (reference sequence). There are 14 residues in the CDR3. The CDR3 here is CASSFRGLNTEAFF. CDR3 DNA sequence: TGTGCCAGCAGCTTCAGGGGGTTGAACACTGAAGCTTTCTTT.

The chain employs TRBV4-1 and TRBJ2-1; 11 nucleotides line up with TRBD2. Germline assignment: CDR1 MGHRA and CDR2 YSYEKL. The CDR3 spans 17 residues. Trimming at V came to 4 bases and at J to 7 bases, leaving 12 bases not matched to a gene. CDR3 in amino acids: CASSRGGLAALGNEQFF. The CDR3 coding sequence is TGCGCCAGCAGCCGGGGGGGACTAGCGGCTCTGGGGAATGAGCAGTTCTTC.

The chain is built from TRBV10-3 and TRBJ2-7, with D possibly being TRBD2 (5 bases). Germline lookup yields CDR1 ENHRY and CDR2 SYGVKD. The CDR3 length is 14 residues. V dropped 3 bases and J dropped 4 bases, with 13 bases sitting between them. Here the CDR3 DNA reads TGTGCCATCAGTGAACGGAACGGAGGTTACGAGCAGTACTTC. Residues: CAISERNGGYEQYF.

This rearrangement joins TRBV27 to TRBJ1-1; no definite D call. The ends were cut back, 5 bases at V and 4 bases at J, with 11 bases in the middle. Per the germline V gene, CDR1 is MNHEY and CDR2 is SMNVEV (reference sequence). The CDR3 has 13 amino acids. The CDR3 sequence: CASSPLGTTEAFF. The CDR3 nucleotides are TGTGCCAGCAGTCCCTTAGGCACCACTGAAGCTTTCTTT.

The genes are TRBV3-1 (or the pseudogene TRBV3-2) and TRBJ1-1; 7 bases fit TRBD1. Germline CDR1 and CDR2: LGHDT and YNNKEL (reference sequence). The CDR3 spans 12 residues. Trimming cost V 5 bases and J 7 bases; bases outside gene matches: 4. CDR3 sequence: CASSAQGVEAFF. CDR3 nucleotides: TGTGCCAGCAGCGCTCAGGGGGTTGAAGCTTTCTTT.

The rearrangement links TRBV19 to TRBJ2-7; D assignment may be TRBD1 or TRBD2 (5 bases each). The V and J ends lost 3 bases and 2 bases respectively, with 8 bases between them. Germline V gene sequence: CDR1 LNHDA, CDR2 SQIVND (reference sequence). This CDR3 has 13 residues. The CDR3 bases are TGTGCCAGTAGTATCCCGGGGCCCTACGAGCAGTACTTC. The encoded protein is CASSIPGPYEQYF. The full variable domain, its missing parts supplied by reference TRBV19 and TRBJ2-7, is DGGITQSPKYLFRKEGQNVTLSCEQNLNHDAMYWYRQDPGQGLRLIYYSQIVNDFQKGDIAEGYSVSREKKESFPLTVTSAQKNPTAFYLCASSIPGPYEQYFGPGTRLTVT.

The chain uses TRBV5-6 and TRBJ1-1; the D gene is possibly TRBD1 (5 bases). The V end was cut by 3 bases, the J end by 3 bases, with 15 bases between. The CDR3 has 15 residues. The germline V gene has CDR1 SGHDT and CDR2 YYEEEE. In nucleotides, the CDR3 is TGTGCCAGCAGCTGGGGGGGTGAAGAGCACACTGAAGCTTTCTTT. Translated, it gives CASSWGGEEHTEAFF.

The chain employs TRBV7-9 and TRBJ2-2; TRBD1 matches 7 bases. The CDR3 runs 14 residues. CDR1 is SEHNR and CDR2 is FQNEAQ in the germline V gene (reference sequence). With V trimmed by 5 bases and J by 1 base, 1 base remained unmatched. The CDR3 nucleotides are TGTGCCAGCAGCCGGGACAGGAACACCGGGGAGCTGTTTTTT. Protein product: CASSRDRNTGELFF.

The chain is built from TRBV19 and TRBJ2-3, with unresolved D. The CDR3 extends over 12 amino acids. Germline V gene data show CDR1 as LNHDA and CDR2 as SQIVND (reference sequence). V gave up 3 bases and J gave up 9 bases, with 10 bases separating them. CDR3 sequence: CASSMKRGTQYF. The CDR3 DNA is TGTGCCAGTAGTATGAAGCGAGGCACGCAGTATTTT.

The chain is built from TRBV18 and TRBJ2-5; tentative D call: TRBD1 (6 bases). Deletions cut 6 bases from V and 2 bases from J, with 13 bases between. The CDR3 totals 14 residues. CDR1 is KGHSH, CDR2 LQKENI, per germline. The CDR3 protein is CASSPGRGQETQYF. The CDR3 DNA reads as TGTGCCAGCTCCCCAGGAAGGGGGCAAGAGACCCAGTACTTC.

This chain's CDR3 is CASRTTAVSSTDTQYF. The CDR3 DNA reads as TGTGCAAGTCGCACCACAGCCGTTTCCTCCACAGATACGCAGTATTTT. The chain couples TRBV12-2 to TRBJ2-3; the D call in the table, TRBD1, was not verified against the DNA. TRBV12-2 is noted as a pseudogene. The CDR3 has 16 amino acids.

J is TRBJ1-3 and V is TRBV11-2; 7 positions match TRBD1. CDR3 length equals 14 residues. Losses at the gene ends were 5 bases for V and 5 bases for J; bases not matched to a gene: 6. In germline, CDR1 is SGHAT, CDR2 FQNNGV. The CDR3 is CASSIDRERNTIYF. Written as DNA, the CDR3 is TGTGCCAGCAGCATCGACAGGGAAAGAAACACCATATATTTT.

The CDR3 protein is CASSFNTEAQPQHF. CDR3 nucleotides: TGTGCCAGCAGCTTCAACACCGAGGCCCAGCCCCAGCATTTT. V usage is TRBV7-8 and J usage is TRBJ1-5; no clear D gene. The V end was cut by 3 bases, the J end by 7 bases, with 13 bases between. This CDR3 has 14 amino acids. Germline V gives CDR1 SGHVS, CDR2 FQNEAQ.